This TCR beta chain was captured in a study of human T cells and chemical hapten exposure. TCRdb fed the RACE reads into MiXCR, producing one record per CDR3 protein. The sample holds about 40,000 distinct CDR3 sequences, less than 3.5% seen once. Time point indicated: patch test 2, 6 weeks after DPC sensitization. Treatment of the sample: therapeutic diphenylcyclopropenone sensitization with weekly scalp DPC. Study conclusions and caveats: In comparison with controls, expanded TCRs gave rise to a significantly larger number of large CDR3 similarity clusters. Those TCRs sitting above 1 in 1000 frequency stayed the same with DPC sensitization.

The trim removed 2 bases at V and 5 bases at J, leaving 9 bases unmatched. The CDR3 is 16 amino acids. Germline CDR1 SGHRS, CDR2 YFSETQ. At least ten counts were recorded for this clonotype. Its antigen is unidentified. Sequencing was performed on whole blood, taken in connection with sensitization to the hapten diphenylcyclopropenone (DPC). V is TRBV5-1 and J is TRBJ2-3, with 9 positions matching TRBD2. This clonotype originated in a man between 35 and 55 years old with alopecia areata. Some clones in this sample may be carry-over from other donors' samples. CDR3: CASSFRGRANVDTQYF. CDR3 nucleotides: TGCGCCAGCAGCTTTCGCGGGAGGGCCAATGTAGATACGCAGTATTTT.